Shown below are 23 T cell receptor beta chains from a single sample sequenced in a study of cytomegalovirus exposure and HLA in healthy donors (dated by TCRdb to 2016 to 2017). Receptors were amplified or captured by the immunoSEQ multiplex PCR assay. Sourced from immuneACCESS, this table was stored by TCRdb with only in-frame sequences that have V and J called. A share of the clones is absent; for the studies checked, an unresolved V gene accounts for under half, and the remainder has no known explanation. Within this sample are approximately 300,000 clones, with approximately 90% of them counted one time only. The top ten constitute 1.2% of the sample. The specimen was PBMCs. The receptors stem from a woman in her twenties or thirties in good health and CMV-seropositive.

CDR3 in DNA: TGTGCCAGCAGTGGGACACTAACTAACTATGGCTACACCTTC. Protein sequence: CASSGTLTNYGYTF. The chain couples TRBV27 to TRBJ1-2, with D perhaps matching TRBD1 (6 bases). Germline CDR1 and CDR2: MNHEY and SMNVEV (reference sequence). With 5 bases removed from V and 0 bases from J, the gap between germline ends came to 10 bases. This CDR3 has 14 residues.

The chain combines TRBV7-3 with TRBJ2-5; 8 positions agree with TRBD2. V shed 5 bases, J shed 1 base, and the junction held 3 bases outside the gene matches. CDR1 is SGHTA and CDR2 is FQGTGA in the germline V gene. This CDR3 has 14 residues. CDR3 coding DNA: TGTGCCAGCAGCCATACTAGCGGCCAAGAGACCCAGTACTTC. It translates to CASSHTSGQETQYF. Based on the CDR3 plus reference TRBV7-3 and TRBJ2-5, the full variable domain is GAGVSQTPSNKVTEKGKYVELRCDPISGHTALYWYRQSLGQGPEFLIYFQGTGAADDSGLPNDRFFAVRPEGSVSTLKIQRTERGDSAVYLCASSHTSGQETQYFGPGTRLLVL.

V and J are TRBV6-4 and TRBJ2-5, with a weak D call TRBD1 (6 bases). Between the trimmed V and J ends, which lost 6 bases and 2 bases, there was a span of 16 bases. The germline gives CDR1 MRHNA, CDR2 SNTAGT. This CDR3 spans 15 amino acids. CDR3 coding DNA: TGTGCCAGCAGGGAGACAGGAGAGGGGCAAGAGACCCAGTACTTC. The encoded protein is CASRETGEGQETQYF.

The rearrangement links TRBV27 to TRBJ2-2, with no clear D. Germline CDR1 reads MNHEY; CDR2 reads SMNVEV (reference sequence). Trimming cost V 5 bases and J 1 base, with 5 bases left between them. The CDR3 runs to 13 residues. The DNA of the CDR3 is TGTGCCAGCAGTAGGCAGAACACCGGGGAGCTGTTTTTT. Its translation is CASSRQNTGELFF.

The chain couples TRBV11-2 to TRBJ2-7; D is unclear. The CDR3 has 11 residues. Trimming took 6 bases from V and 6 from J, leaving 9 bases between them. Looked up from germline, CDR1 is SGHAT and CDR2 is FQNNGV. Here the CDR3 reads CASSLGFEQYF. DNA of the CDR3: TGTGCCAGCAGTTTGGGGTTCGAGCAGTACTTC.

V usage is TRBV11-2 and J usage is TRBJ2-1; TRBD1 matches 7 bases. Trimming cost V 5 bases and J 6 bases; bases outside gene matches: 4. Germline lookup yields CDR1 SGHAT and CDR2 FQNNGV. The CDR3 covers 13 residues. The CDR3 region has the DNA TGTGCCAGCAGCCGTAACAGGGGCAATGAGCAGTTCTTC. Its translation is CASSRNRGNEQFF.

The rearrangement uses TRBV6-5 and TRBJ2-3; D ambiguous. There are 14 residues in the CDR3. The V gene's germline CDR1 is MNHEY and CDR2 SVGAGI. The V end was cut by 0 bases, the J end by 4 bases, with 8 bases between. The CDR3, as DNA: TGTGCCAGCAGTTACTCGATCTTGGCAGATACGCAGTATTTT. This translates into CASSYSILADTQYF.

This clone was counted between two and nine times. The rearrangement joins TRBV27 to TRBJ2-7, with no clear D. The germline gives CDR1 MNHEY, CDR2 SMNVEV (reference sequence). The length of the CDR3 is 13 residues. The V end was cut by 3 bases, the J end by 2 bases, with 8 bases between. This CDR3 reads CASSLGYAYEQYF. The CDR3, as DNA: TGTGCCAGCAGTTTGGGGTATGCCTACGAGCAGTACTTC.

This clone came up once. This CDR3 is also generated by other DNA sequences in the sample. The chain couples TRBV5-1 to TRBJ1-4; maybe TRBD1 (5 bases). V gave up 0 bases and J gave up 3 bases, with 6 bases separating them. The CDR3 sequence is 14 residues long. CDR1 and CDR2 (germline): SGHRS, YFSETQ. The CDR3 sequence is CASSLGGPNEKLFF. CDR3 coding DNA: TGCGCCAGCAGCTTGGGGGGACCTAATGAAAAACTGTTTTTT.

This clone was detected a few times. This rearrangement joins TRBV7-9 to TRBJ2-7, with 12 bases matching TRBD1. CDR3 length: 15 amino acids. V lost 5 bases to trimming and J lost 6 bases; unmatched junction nucleotides: 8. Germline-derived CDR1 and CDR2 are SEHNR and FQNEAQ (reference sequence). DNA of the CDR3: TGTGCCAGCAGCCCCAGGGACAGGGGGCGCCCCGAGCAGTACTTC. This sequence encodes CASSPRDRGRPEQYF.

This chain joins TRBV7-8 and TRBJ1-1; TRBD1 is a possible D gene (6 bases). With 0 bases removed from V and 1 base from J, the gap between germline ends came to 12 bases. Germline V gene sequence: CDR1 SGHVS, CDR2 FQNEAQ. This CDR3 contains 16 residues. CDR3 in amino acids: CASSLALEGGNTEAFF. The DNA for the CDR3 is TGTGCCAGCAGCTTAGCGCTGGAGGGGGGGAACACTGAAGCTTTCTTT.

This chain connects TRBV5-1 to TRBJ2-3; 13 bases are a match to TRBD2. Looked up from germline, CDR1 is SGHRS and CDR2 is YFSETQ. V lost 0 bases to trimming and J lost 1 base; unmatched junction nucleotides: 2. This CDR3 has 17 residues. The CDR3 region has the DNA TGCGCCAGCAGCTTGGCACTAGCGGGAGGGGGCACAGATACGCAGTATTTT. Translating it yields CASSLALAGGGTDTQYF. The full variable domain, completed using reference TRBV5-1 and TRBJ2-3, is KAGVTQTPRYLIKTRGQQVTLSCSPISGHRSVSWYQQTPGQGLQFLFEYFSETQRNKGNFPGRFSGRQFSNSRSEMNVSTLELGDSALYLCASSLALAGGGTDTQYFGPGTRLTVL.

This sequence joins TRBV6-5 and TRBJ1-3, with D unresolved. Trimming took 2 bases from V and 2 from J, leaving 13 bases between them. Per germline, CDR1 MNHEY and CDR2 SVGAGI. This CDR3 spans 16 amino acids. This chain's CDR3 is CASSYGLRTTGNTIYF. The CDR3 coding sequence is TGTGCCAGCAGTTACGGGCTGAGAACGACTGGAAACACCATATATTTT.

The chain is built from TRBV7-2 and TRBJ2-7; a weak D match, TRBD1 (5 bases). The CDR3 runs 18 residues. CDR1 is SGHTA and CDR2 is FQGNSA in the germline V gene. Between the trimmed V and J ends, which lost 4 bases and 3 bases, there was a span of 25 bases. The CDR3 spells CASSSPETLRGPGYEQYF. The CDR3 DNA reads as TGTGCCAGCAGCTCCCCGGAGACGCTTAGGGGTCCGGGCTACGAGCAGTACTTC.

This clone was seen only once. The gene calls are TRBV11-1 and TRBJ2-3, with 9 bases fitting TRBD2. The CDR3 is 15 residues long. From germline, CDR1 is SGHAT and CDR2 FQDESV (reference sequence). After removal of 6 bases from V and 3 bases from J, the junction contained 7 bases not matched to a gene. This chain's CDR3 is CASRPSGEYTDTQYF. CDR3 coding DNA: TGTGCCAGCAGGCCTAGCGGGGAGTATACAGATACGCAGTATTTT.

This clone was seen a handful of times. The chain employs TRBV6-5 and TRBJ2-3, with a possible D match to TRBD2 (6 bases). V lost 8 bases and J lost 0, with 12 bases in between. Germline V gene data show CDR1 as MNHEY and CDR2 as SVGAGI. This CDR3 region has 14 residues. The CDR3 reads CASRRDRSTDTQYF. The CDR3 nucleotides read TGTGCCAGCCGGAGGGACCGGAGCACAGATACGCAGTATTTT.

The chain couples TRBV14 to TRBJ2-2; D not resolved. V lost 4 bases, J lost 0 bases, and 15 bases lay in between. The CDR3 loop spans 17 amino acids. Germline values: CDR1 SGHDN, CDR2 FVKESK. The CDR3 DNA follows: TGTGCCAGCAGCCCTAGACTCTTGCAGGCGAACACCGGGGAGCTGTTTTTT. It encodes CASSPRLLQANTGELFF.

In this sample, this clone turned up a few times. This chain joins TRBV2 and TRBJ1-2, with 7 bases aligning to TRBD1. The germline V gene has CDR1 SNHLY and CDR2 FYNNEI. The CDR3 is made up of 14 amino acids. Unmatched junction bases numbered 13, after V lost 7 bases and J lost 8 bases. The DNA of the CDR3 is TGTGCCAGCAACCCCCAGACAGGGCCGGACGGCTACACCTTC. Its translation is CASNPQTGPDGYTF.

The J gene is TRBJ1-1, the V gene TRBV5-1; possible D gene TRBD1, 6 bases. The CDR3 loop spans 15 amino acids. Trimming removed 2 bases at V and 1 base at J, with 12 bases between. Germline CDR1 is SGHRS and CDR2 is YFSETQ. In DNA form, the CDR3 reads TGCGCCAGCAGCTTCGGGGGGCCCGGGAACACTGAAGCTTTCTTT. It is translated as CASSFGGPGNTEAFF.

The chain employs TRBV5-4 and TRBJ2-5; D tentatively fits TRBD1 or TRBD2 (6 bases each). V shed 6 bases and J shed 3 bases, with 12 bases lying between them. CDR3 length equals 13 residues. CDR1 and CDR2 from the germline V gene are SGHNT and YYREEE (reference sequence). In DNA, the CDR3 is TGTGCCAGCACCCCGAGGGGGGAAGAGACCCAGTACTTC. It translates to CASTPRGEETQYF.

The CDR3 protein is CASSLYAEARYNEQFF. The CDR3, as DNA: TGTGCCAGCAGTTTATACGCGGAAGCCCGATACAATGAGCAGTTCTTC. The chain has TRBV27 and TRBJ2-1; D is unresolved. The CDR3 is 16 amino acids. Trimming cost V 1 base and J 4 bases, with 14 bases left between them. Germline V CDR1 and CDR2: MNHEY, SMNVEV (reference sequence).

The rearrangement joins TRBV11-2 to TRBJ1-1; possibly TRBD1 for D (6 bases). The CDR3 extends over 13 amino acids. Trimming removed 5 bases from V and 10 bases from J, with 17 bases in between. Germline V gives CDR1 SGHAT, CDR2 FQNNGV. CDR3 in DNA: TGTGCCAGCAGCCCCGGGCAGGGGCTATCAGCTTTCTTT. Translating it yields CASSPGQGLSAFF.

This sequence joins TRBV30 and TRBJ2-1; 12 positions agree with TRBD1. Per germline, CDR1 GTSNPN and CDR2 SVGIG (reference sequence). This CDR3 spans 17 amino acids. The ends lost 8 bases at V and 6 bases at J; junction bases unmatched: 17. DNA for the CDR3: TGTGCCCACAAAAAGGCTCGGGACAGGGGGCCTGGCAATGAGCAGTTCTTC. This gives the protein CAHKKARDRGPGNEQFF.